This is a list of T cell receptor beta chains from one sample in a study of blood T cells in healthy people across ages. MiXCR, applied by TCRdb to the 5' RACE reads, yields one record per CDR3 protein. The sample contains 600,000 to 850,000 distinct CDR3 sequences, around 46% of which appear only once. Specimen: blood. These receptor sequences come from a woman aged 55-70 years in good health. Both conserved end residues are part of each CDR3. The D gene is left open where the match is weak. A clone size is listed for some rows: how often the clone was seen (once, few, many), or a class if it is expanded.

j_gene | abundance | d_gene | v_gene | CDR3nt | CDR3aa
TRBJ2-2 | NA | TRBD2 | TRBV10-3 | TGTGCCACCACGGGGGGGGTCCCGAACACCGGGGAGCTGTTTTTT | CATTGGVPNTGELFF
TRBJ1-1 | few | NA | TRBV20-1 | TGCAGTGCTAGAGATCTGGGGTCCCAGAACACTGAAGCTTTCTTT | CSARDLGSQNTEAFF
TRBJ2-3 | many | TRBD2 | TRBV6-5 | TGTGCCAGCAGTTACTCGAGGGCCCCACAGCGGGACCCGAAGGATACGCAGTATTTT | CASSYSRAPQRDPKDTQYF
TRBJ2-5 | few | NA | TRBV14 | TGTGCCAGCAGCCAGAGGAAAGGGACAGCGGGCCAAGAGACCCAGTACTTC | CASSQRKGTAGQETQYF
TRBJ2-7 | NA | TRBD2 | TRBV19 | TGTGCCAGTAGTACCGCGGGGGGCTACGAGCAGTACTTC | CASSTAGGYEQYF
TRBJ2-1 | few | NA | TRBV11-1 | TGTGCCAGCAGCTTACCTGGGGGCTATGAGCAGTTCTTC | CASSLPGGYEQFF
TRBJ2-5 | NA | NA | TRBV12-3/TRBV12-4 | TGTGCCAGCCGCTCGGGAGTAGGAGGGGGGTACGGGCAGTACTTC | CASRSGVGGGYGQYF
TRBJ1-5 | NA | NA | TRBV29-1 | TGCAGCGTCGCAAAGGGCGGAGATCAGCCCCAGCATTTT | CSVAKGGDQPQHF
TRBJ2-7 | few | NA | TRBV10-1 | TGCGCCAGCAGTTATGACCTAGTCTCGGGGTACGAGCAGTACTTC | CASSYDLVSGYEQYF
TRBJ2-3 | NA | NA | TRBV14 | TGTGCCAGCAGCCAAGATAGGGTTTATGGAGATACGCAGTATTTT | CASSQDRVYGDTQYF
TRBJ2-7 | NA | TRBD2 | TRBV10-3 | TGTGCCATCACGGGCCTAGCGGGACCCTACAATGAGCAGTACTTC | CAITGLAGPYNEQYF
TRBJ2-4 | NA | TRBD1 | TRBV20-1 | TGCAGTGCTAGACGCAGGGGGCTGTTCATTCAGTACTTC | CSARRRGLFIQYF
TRBJ2-7 | many | TRBD2 | TRBV7-9 | TGTGCCAGCAGCTTAGTGACTAGCGGGAACTCCTACGAGCAGTACTTC | CASSLVTSGNSYEQYF
TRBJ1-6 | NA | NA | TRBV4-2 | TGTGCCAGCAGCCAAGAATTGGCAGGGGATATGAATTCACCCCTCCACTTT | CASSQELAGDMNSPLHF
TRBJ2-5 | NA | TRBD2 | TRBV20-1 | TGCAGTGCTAGAGATCTAGCGGGGGGGCGGGAGACCCAGTACTTC | CSARDLAGGRETQYF
TRBJ2-5 | NA | TRBD2 | TRBV5-1 | TGCGCCAGCAGCTTGTCTAGCGGGGGGGCCGGGAAGACCCAGTACTTC | CASSLSSGGAGKTQYF
TRBJ2-1 | many | NA | TRBV5-5 | TGTGCCAGCAGCCCCCGGTCCTCCGGGGGCTACAATGAGCAGTTCTTC | CASSPRSSGGYNEQFF
TRBJ1-4 | NA | NA | TRBV4-3 | TGCGCCAGCAGCCAAGATGACCGAGAAAAACTGTTTTTT | CASSQDDREKLFF
TRBJ1-5 | NA | NA | TRBV7-3 | TGTGCCAGCAGCTTAGGTGGCAGCACGAATCAGCCCCAGCATTTT | CASSLGGSTNQPQHF
TRBJ2-1 | NA | TRBD2 | TRBV3-1 | TGTGCCAGCAGCCAAATAGCGGGGGGCTCCTACAATGAGCAGTTCTTC | CASSQIAGGSYNEQFF
TRBJ2-7 | NA | NA | TRBV25-1 | TGTGCCAGCAGTGAATCGGGGTTGGGGGAGCAGTACTTC | CASSESGLGEQYF
TRBJ2-5 | few | TRBD2 | TRBV24-1 | TGTGCCACCAGTGACCGGACTAGCTACAATGAGCAGTACTTC | CATSDRTSYNEQYF
TRBJ2-7 | few | NA | TRBV6-2/TRBV6-3 | TGTGCCAGCAGTTATAACCCCTACGAGCAGTACTTC | CASSYNPYEQYF
TRBJ2-4 | NA | TRBD2 | TRBV6-5 | TGTGCCAGCAGATCCCCGGGGAGGGGAAAAAACATTCAGTACTTC | CASRSPGRGKNIQYF
TRBJ2-5 | NA | NA | TRBV20-1 | TGCAGCCGAGGGTTACAAGAGACCCAGTACTTC | CSRGLQETQYF
TRBJ2-1 | few | TRBD2 | TRBV20-1 | TGCAGTGCTACTAGCGGGAGAAGGTCCTACAATGAGCAGTTCTTC | CSATSGRRSYNEQFF
TRBJ1-1 | NA | NA | TRBV7-9 | TGTGCCAGCAGCTTAGTGACAGGCGGTACTGAAGCTTTCTTT | CASSLVTGGTEAFF
TRBJ2-1 | NA | NA | TRBV20-1 | TGCCGTGCTAGTGTTTTGCCACGCGCTGAGCAGTTCTTC | CRASVLPRAEQFF
TRBJ2-1 | NA | TRBD2 | TRBV20-1 | TGCAGTGCGGAGGGACTAGCGGGGGGGAACAATGAGCAGTTCTTC | CSAEGLAGGNNEQFF
TRBJ2-3 | few | TRBD1 | TRBV20-1 | TGCAGTGCTACCCACAGGGGTGAGACATGGACAGATACGCAGTATTTT | CSATHRGETWTDTQYF
TRBJ1-1 | many | TRBD1 | TRBV7-2 | TGTGCCAGCAGCGGCCGGACAGGGGGCTCCGCTTTCTTT | CASSGRTGGSAFF
TRBJ1-2 | few | TRBD1 | TRBV20-1 | TGCAGTGCCGGACAGGGGGCTCGTTGGAATGGCTACACCTTC | CSAGQGARWNGYTF
TRBJ2-7 | NA | TRBD2 | TRBV6-5 | TGTGCCAGCAGTGACGAGACTAGCTCTTACGAGCAGTACTTC | CASSDETSSYEQYF
TRBJ2-1 | once | NA | TRBV28 | TGTGCCAGCAGAACCATCCGGGACGAGCAGTTCTTC | CASRTIRDEQFF
TRBJ2-7 | NA | TRBD2 | TRBV9 | TGTGCCAGCAGCGTAGAGGCCGGATCCCGGACTAGCACCGAGCAGTACTTC | CASSVEAGSRTSTEQYF